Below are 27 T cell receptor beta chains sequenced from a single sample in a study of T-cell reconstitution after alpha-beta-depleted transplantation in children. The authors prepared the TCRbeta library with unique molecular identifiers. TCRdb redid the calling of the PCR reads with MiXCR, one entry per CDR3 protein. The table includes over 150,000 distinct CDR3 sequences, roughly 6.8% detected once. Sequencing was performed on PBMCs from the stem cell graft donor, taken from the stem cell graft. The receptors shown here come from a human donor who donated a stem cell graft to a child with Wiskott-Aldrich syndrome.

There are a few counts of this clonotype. In nucleotides, the CDR3 is TGTGCCAGCAGCCAAGGGATCAGTGGAAACACCATATATTTT. It translates to CASSQGISGNTIYF. The chain is built from TRBV7-9 and TRBJ1-3; D not certain. Germline V lookup: CDR1 SEHNR, CDR2 FQNEAQ (reference sequence). Trimming shortened V by 5 bases and J by 3 bases, and 11 bases separated the two germline ends. The CDR3 is 14 amino acids.

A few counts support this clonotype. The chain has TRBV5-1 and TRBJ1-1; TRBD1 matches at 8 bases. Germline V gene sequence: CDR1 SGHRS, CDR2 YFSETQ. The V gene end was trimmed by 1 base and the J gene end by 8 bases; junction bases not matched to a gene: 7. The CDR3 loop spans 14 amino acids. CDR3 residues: CASSLNRGAVEAFF. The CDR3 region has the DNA TGCGCCAGCAGCTTGAACAGGGGGGCCGTCGAAGCTTTCTTT. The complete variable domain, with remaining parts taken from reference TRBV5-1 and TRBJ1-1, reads KAGVTQTPRYLIKTRGQQVTLSCSPISGHRSVSWYQQTPGQGLQFLFEYFSETQRNKGNFPGRFSGRQFSNSRSEMNVSTLELGDSALYLCASSLNRGAVEAFFGQGTRLTVV.

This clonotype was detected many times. Here the CDR3 reads CASSPNTPLPTYNEQFF. In DNA form, the CDR3 reads TGTGCCAGCAGTCCTAACACCCCTCTCCCGACCTACAATGAGCAGTTCTTC. This chain links TRBV12-3 or TRBV12-4 with TRBJ2-1; no clear D gene. With 5 bases removed from V and 2 bases from J, the gap between germline ends came to 19 bases. The CDR3 has 17 residues.

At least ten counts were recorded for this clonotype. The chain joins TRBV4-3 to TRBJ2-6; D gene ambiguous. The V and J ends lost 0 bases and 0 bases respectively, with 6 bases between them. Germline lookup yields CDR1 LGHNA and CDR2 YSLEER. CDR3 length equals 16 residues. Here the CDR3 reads CASSQDDSSGANVLTF. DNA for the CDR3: TGCGCCAGCAGCCAAGATGATAGCTCTGGGGCCAACGTCCTGACTTTC.

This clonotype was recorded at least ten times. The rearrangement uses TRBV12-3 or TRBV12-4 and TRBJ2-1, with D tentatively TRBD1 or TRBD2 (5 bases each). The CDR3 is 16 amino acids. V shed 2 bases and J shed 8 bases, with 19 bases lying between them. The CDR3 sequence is CASSLRGVLRGDEQFF. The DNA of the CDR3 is TGTGCCAGCAGTTTAAGGGGAGTCTTACGGGGAGATGAGCAGTTCTTC.

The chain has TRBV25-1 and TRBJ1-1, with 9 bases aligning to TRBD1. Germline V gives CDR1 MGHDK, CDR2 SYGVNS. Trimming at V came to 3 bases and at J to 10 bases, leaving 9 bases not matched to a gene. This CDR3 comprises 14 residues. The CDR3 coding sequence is TGTGCCAGCAGTGATCGACAGGGGGTAATAGGAGCTTTCTTT. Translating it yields CASSDRQGVIGAFF. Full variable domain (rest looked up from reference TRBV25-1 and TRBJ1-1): EADIYQTPRYLVIGTGKKITLECSQTMGHDKMYWYQQDPGMELHLIHYSYGVNSTEKGDLSSESTVSRIRTEHFPLTLESARPSHTSQYLCASSDRQGVIGAFFGQGTRLTVV.

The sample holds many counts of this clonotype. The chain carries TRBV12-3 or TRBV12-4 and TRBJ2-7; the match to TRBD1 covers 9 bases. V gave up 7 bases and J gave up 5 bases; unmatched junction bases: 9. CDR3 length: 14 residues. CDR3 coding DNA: TGTGCCAGCACCAAAGGGGACAGGGACCACGAGCAGTACTTC. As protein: CASTKGDRDHEQYF.

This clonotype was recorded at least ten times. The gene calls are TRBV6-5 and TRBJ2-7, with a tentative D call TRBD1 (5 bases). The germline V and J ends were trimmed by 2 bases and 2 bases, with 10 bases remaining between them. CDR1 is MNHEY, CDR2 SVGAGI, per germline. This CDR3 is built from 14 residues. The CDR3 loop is CASSYGLTAYEQYF. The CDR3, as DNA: TGTGCCAGCAGTTACGGCTTGACAGCCTACGAGCAGTACTTC.

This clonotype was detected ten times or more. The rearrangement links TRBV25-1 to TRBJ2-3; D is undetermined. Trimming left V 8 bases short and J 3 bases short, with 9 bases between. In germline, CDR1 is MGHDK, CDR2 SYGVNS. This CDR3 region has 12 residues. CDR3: CASRTATDTQYF. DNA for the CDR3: TGTGCCAGCCGGACCGCGACAGATACGCAGTATTTT.

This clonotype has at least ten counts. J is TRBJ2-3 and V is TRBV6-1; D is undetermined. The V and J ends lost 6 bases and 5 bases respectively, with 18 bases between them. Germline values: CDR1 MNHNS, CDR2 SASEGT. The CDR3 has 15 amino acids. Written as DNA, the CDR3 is TGTGCCAGCAGCCCAAGGACCTCTGTGGGAGATACGCAGTATTTT. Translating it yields CASSPRTSVGDTQYF.

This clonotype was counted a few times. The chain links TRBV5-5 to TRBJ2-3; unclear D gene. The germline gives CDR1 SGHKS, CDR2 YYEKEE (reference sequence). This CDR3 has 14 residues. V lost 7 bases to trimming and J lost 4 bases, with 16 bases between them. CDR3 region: CASFPWIRPDTQYF. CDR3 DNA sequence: TGTGCCAGCTTCCCCTGGATTCGACCAGATACGCAGTATTTT.

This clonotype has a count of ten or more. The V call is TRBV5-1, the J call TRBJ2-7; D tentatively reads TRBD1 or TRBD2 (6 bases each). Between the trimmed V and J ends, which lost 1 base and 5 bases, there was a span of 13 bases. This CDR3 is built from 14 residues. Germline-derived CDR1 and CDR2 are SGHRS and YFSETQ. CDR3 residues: CASSLFRGQDEQYF. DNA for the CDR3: TGCGCCAGCAGCTTGTTCCGGGGGCAGGACGAGCAGTACTTC.

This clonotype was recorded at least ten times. CDR3 sequence reads: CASSFGLGSYEQYF. The CDR3 region has the DNA TGTGCCAGCAGTTTTGGGCTGGGGTCCTACGAGCAGTACTTC. This rearrangement joins TRBV12-3 or TRBV12-4 to TRBJ2-7; D is uncertain. The CDR3 loop spans 14 amino acids. V was pared by 3 bases and J by 1 base, with 10 bases between.

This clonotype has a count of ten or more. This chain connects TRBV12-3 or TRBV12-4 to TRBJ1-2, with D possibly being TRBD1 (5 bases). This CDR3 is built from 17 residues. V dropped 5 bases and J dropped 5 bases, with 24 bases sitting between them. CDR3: CASSPLGRPSGGYGYTF. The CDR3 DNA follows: TGTGCCAGCAGTCCCTTAGGGAGACCGAGCGGGGGATATGGCTACACCTTC.

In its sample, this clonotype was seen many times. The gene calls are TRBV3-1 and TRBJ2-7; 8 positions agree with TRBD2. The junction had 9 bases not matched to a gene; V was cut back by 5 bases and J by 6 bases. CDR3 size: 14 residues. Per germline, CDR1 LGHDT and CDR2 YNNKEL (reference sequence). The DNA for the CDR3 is TGTGCCAGCAGCTCCGGGACTAGTCCTCGCGAGCAGTACTTC. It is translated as CASSSGTSPREQYF.

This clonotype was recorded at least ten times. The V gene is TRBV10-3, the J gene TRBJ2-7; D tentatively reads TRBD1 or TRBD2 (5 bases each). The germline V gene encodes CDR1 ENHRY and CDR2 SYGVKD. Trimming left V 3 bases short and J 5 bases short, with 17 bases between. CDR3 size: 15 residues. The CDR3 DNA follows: TGTGCCATCAGTGATCCCCGGCGTCGGGGCGACGAGCAGTACTTC. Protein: CAISDPRRRGDEQYF.

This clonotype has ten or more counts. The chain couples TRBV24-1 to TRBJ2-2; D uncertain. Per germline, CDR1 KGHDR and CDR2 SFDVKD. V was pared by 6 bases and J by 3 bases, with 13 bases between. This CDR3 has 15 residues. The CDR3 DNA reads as TGTGCCACCAGTCCAAGGGCAGGCTACACCGGGGAGCTGTTTTTT. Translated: CATSPRAGYTGELFF.

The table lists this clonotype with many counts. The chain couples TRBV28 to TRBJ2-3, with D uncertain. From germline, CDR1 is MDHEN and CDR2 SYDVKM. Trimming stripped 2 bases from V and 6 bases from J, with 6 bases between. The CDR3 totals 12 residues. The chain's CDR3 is CASSLSQDTQYF. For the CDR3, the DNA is TGTGCCAGCAGTTTAAGTCAGGATACGCAGTATTTT. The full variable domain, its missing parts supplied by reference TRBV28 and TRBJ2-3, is DVKVTQSSRYLVKRTGEKVFLECVQDMDHENMFWYRQDPGLGLRLIYFSYDVKMKEKGDIPEGYSVSREKKERFSLILESASTNQTSMYLCASSLSQDTQYFGPGTRLTVL.

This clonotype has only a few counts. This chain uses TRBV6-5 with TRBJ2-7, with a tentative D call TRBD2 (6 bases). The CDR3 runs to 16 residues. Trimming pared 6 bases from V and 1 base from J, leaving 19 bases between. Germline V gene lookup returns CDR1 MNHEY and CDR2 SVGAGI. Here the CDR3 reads CASSKFGGVSSYEQYF. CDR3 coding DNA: TGTGCCAGCAGCAAATTCGGCGGGGTTTCTTCCTACGAGCAGTACTTC.

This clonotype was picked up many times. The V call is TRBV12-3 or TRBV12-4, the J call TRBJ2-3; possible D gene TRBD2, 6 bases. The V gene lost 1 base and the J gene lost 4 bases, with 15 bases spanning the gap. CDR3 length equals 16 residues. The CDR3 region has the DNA TGTGCCAGCAGTTTAGTGGGACTTAGCATATCAGATACGCAGTATTTT. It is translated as CASSLVGLSISDTQYF.

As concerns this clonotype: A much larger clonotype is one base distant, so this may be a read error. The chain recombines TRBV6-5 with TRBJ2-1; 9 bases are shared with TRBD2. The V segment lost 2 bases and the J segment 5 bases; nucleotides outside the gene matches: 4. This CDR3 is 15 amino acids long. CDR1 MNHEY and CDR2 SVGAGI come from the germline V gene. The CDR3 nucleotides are TGTGCCAGCAGTTACAGGACTAGCGTGAACAATGAGCAGTTCTTC. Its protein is CASSYRTSVNNEQFF.

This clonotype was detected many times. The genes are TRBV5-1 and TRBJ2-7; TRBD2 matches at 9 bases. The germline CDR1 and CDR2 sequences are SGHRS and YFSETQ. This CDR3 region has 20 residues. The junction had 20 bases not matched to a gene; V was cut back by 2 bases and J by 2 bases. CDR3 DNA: TGCGCCAGCAGCTTTCGCGCGTCGGCTAGCGGGACCCATACCCCCTACGAGCAGTACTTC. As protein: CASSFRASASGTHTPYEQYF.

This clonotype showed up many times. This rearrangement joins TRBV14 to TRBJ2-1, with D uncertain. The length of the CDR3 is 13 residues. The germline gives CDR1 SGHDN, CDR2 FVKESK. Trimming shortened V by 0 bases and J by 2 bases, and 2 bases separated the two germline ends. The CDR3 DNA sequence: TGTGCCAGCAGCCAAGAGACCTACAATGAGCAGTTCTTC. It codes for CASSQETYNEQFF.

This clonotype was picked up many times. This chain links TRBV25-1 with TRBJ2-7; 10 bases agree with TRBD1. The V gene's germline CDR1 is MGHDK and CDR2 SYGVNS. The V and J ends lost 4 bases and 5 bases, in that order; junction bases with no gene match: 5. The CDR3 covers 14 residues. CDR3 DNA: TGTGCCAGCAGTGTCGGACAGGGGGTCAACGAGCAGTACTTC. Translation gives CASSVGQGVNEQYF.

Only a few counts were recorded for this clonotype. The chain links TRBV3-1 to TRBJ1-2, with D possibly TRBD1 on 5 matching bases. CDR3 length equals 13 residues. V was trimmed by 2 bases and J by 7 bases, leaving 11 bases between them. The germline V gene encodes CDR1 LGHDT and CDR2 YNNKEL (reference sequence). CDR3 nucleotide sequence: TGTGCCAGCAGCCAAAACCAGGGTGGTGGCTACACCTTC. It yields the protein CASSQNQGGGYTF.

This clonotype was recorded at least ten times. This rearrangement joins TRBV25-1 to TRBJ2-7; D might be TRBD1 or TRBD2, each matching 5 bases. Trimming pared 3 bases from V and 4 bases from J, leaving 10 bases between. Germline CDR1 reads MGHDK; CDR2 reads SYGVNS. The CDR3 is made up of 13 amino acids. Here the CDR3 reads CASSDRDLYEQYF. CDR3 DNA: TGTGCCAGCAGTGATCGGGACCTGTACGAGCAGTACTTC.

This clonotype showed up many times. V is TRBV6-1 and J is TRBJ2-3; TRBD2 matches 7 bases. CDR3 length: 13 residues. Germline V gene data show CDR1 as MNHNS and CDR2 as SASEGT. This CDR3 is CAVASGAADTQYF. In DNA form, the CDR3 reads TGTGCTGTGGCTAGCGGAGCGGCAGATACGCAGTATTTT.